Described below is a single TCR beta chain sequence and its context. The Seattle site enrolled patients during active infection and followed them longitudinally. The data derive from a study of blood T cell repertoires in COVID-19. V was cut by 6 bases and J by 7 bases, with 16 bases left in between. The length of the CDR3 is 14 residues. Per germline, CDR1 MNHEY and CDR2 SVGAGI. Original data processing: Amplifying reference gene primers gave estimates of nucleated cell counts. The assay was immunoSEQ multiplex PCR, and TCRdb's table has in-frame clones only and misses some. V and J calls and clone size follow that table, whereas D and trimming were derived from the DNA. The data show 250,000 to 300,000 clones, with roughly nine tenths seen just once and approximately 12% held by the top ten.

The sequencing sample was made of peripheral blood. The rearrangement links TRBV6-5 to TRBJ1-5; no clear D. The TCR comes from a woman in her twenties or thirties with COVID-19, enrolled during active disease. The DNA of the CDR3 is TGTGCCAGCAGCCTAGGGAGGGTAGGACAGCCCCAGCATTTT. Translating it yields CASSLGRVGQPQHF.